This T cell receptor beta chain derives from a study of shared clonotypes between healthy human individuals. Whole-study results and caveats: In general, naive subsets displayed greater estimated richness than memory subsets did.

To note about this clone: The antigen remains undetermined.

With 0 bases clipped from V and 7 bases from J, the junction kept 16 bases outside the gene matches. Germline CDR1 MRHNA, CDR2 SNTAGT. CDR3 length: 18 residues. A deep-level run was used for the assay. Using immunoSEQ multiplex PCR, the repertoire was profiled, and TCRdb retains in-frame clones only, with some absent. The data contain over 2 million clones, just under 95% of them singletons. This TCR came from a man younger than 35 in good health. Some clones in this sample may be carry-over from other donors' samples. The sequencing sample was made of naive CD4+ T cells from PBMCs. The subset: CD45RA+ positively selected. V is TRBV6-4 and J is TRBJ2-5; TRBD2 matches 8 bases. This chain's CDR3 is CASSDSLCAYGRGGTQYF. The DNA of the CDR3 is TGTGCCAGCAGTGACTCGTTGTGCGCGTACGGGAGGGGCGGGACCCAGTACTTC.